Each of the 3 T cell receptor beta chains below was sequenced from the same sample in a study of blood T cell repertoires in COVID-19. Using immunoSEQ multiplex PCR, the repertoire was profiled, and TCRdb retains in-frame clones only, with some absent. The data show roughly 170,000 clones, just under 85% seen once. Material for sequencing was peripheral blood. All receptors derive from a man between 40 and 49 years old who had recovered from COVID-19.

The count of this clone is one. The J gene is TRBJ2-3, the V gene TRBV7-2, with 7 bases fitting TRBD2. Germline CDR1 is SGHTA and CDR2 is FQGNSA. V shed 0 bases, J shed 3 bases, and the junction held 6 bases outside the gene matches. The CDR3 sequence is 16 residues long. This CDR3 reads CASSLAPGGGTDTQYF. In DNA form, the CDR3 reads TGTGCCAGCAGCTTAGCCCCGGGGGGAGGAACAGATACGCAGTATTTT. Based on the CDR3 plus reference TRBV7-2 and TRBJ2-3, the full variable domain is GAGVSQSPSNKVTEKGKDVELRCDPISGHTALYWYRQSLGQGLEFLIYFQGNSAPDKSGLPSDRFSAERTGGSVSTLTIQRTQQEDSAVYLCASSLAPGGGTDTQYFGPGTRLTVL.

This sequence joins TRBV3-1 (or the pseudogene TRBV3-2) and TRBJ1-5, with 8 bases matching TRBD1. The CDR3 sequence is 13 residues long. Germline CDR1 LGHDT, CDR2 YNNKEL (reference sequence). Losses at the gene ends were 8 bases for V and 6 bases for J; bases not matched to a gene: 6. The CDR3 loop reads CASGVQGGQPQHF. DNA of the CDR3: TGTGCCAGCGGTGTACAGGGGGGTCAGCCCCAGCATTTT.

The V call is TRBV30, the J call TRBJ1-5, with unresolved D. Germline V gene lookup returns CDR1 GTSNPN and CDR2 SVGIG (reference sequence). V lost 6 bases and J 4 bases, leaving 7 bases between the germline ends. This CDR3 has 11 residues. The CDR3 nucleotides are TGTGCCTGTTGCACTAATCAGCCCCAGCATTTT. Encoded protein: CACCTNQPQHF.